Detailed here is one T cell receptor (beta chain). Original data processing: Estimation of nucleated cell counts was performed using reference gene primer amplification. Sequenced by immunoSEQ multiplex PCR; TCRdb stores in-frame clones only, minus some. That table supplies the V and J calls and clone size; D and trimming were determined from the DNA. The repertoire has roughly 190,000 clones, approximately 90% of them found once; the top ten carry 6%. The entry originates in a study of blood T cell repertoires in COVID-19. Study information: The samples span acute and convalescent COVID-19 from the United States, Italy and Spain.

Looked up from germline, CDR1 is SGHNT and CDR2 is YYREEE (reference sequence). Trimming took off 4 bases at V and 7 bases at J, with 19 bases between the two ends. The CDR3 is 15 amino acids. What was sequenced was peripheral blood. V and J are TRBV5-4 and TRBJ2-3; tentative D call: TRBD1 (6 bases). This TCR derives from a man aged 35 to 55 with active or convalescent COVID-19. Here the CDR3 DNA reads TGTGCCAGCAGCGTCACAAACAGGGATGGTTATACGCAGTATTTT. Its translation is CASSVTNRDGYTQYF.